This T cell receptor (beta chain) was found in a study of Graves' ophthalmopathy and Graves' hyperthyroidism. Hyperthyroidism showing no ophthalmopathy within 18 months of follow-up was stable. Reliance was placed on clinical symptoms, serum thyroxine, TRAb, thyroid ultrasound and orbital computed tomography for diagnosis. It was from over 8.5 ml of fresh peripheral blood that the PBMCs came. RNA transcripts yielded amplified TCR beta CDR3 regions. Second-round multiplex PCR came after a first-round RT-PCR that employed HTBI primers. One entry per CDR3 protein, called by TCRdb with MiXCR from the multiplex PCR reads. The data show some 370,000 distinct CDR3 sequences, with 15% to 20% seen just once and roughly 2.4% held by the top ten. The V segment lost 4 bases and the J segment 1 base; nucleotides outside the gene matches: 17. The CDR3 totals 20 residues. Germline V lookup: CDR1 SGHRS, CDR2 YFSETQ.

General study points: In blood, most expanded thyroid clonotypes above 0.001 frequency were also detected.

This clonotype was observed a handful of times. Its antigen is undetermined. The chain is built from TRBV5-1 and TRBJ1-1; 12 nucleotides line up with TRBD1. The clonotype was recovered from an adult woman with stable Graves' hyperthyroidism. The sample comprised peripheral blood. In nucleotides, the CDR3 is TGCGCCAGCAGCGCCACCGGAAATCCGGGACAGGGGGCTCGGAACACTGAAGCTTTCTTT. Amino acids: CASSATGNPGQGARNTEAFF.